The T cell receptor beta chain described here comes from a study of blood T cell repertoires in COVID-19. At the level of the study: Samples taken during acute and convalescent COVID-19 were collected in the United States, Italy and Spain.

Germline V gives CDR1 MNHEY, CDR2 SVGEGT. V was cut by 6 bases and J by 0 bases, with 18 bases left in between. The CDR3 has 17 amino acids. Recovered participants had two consecutive negative NP/OP PCR tests, healthcare professional clearance, or symptom resolution. Original methodology: Researchers report that nucleated cell counts were estimated from reference gene primer amplification. The method was immunoSEQ multiplex PCR; TCRdb's version includes in-frame clones alone and lacks a portion of them. V, J and clone size were drawn from that table, and D and trimming were deduced from the DNA. The table shows 200,000 to 250,000 clones, with 82% occurring only once.

The receptor comes from a woman in her sixties or seventies who had recovered from COVID-19. The chain links TRBV6-2 or TRBV6-3 to TRBJ2-1; D may be TRBD2 (6 bases). The sequenced sample was PBMCs or T cells enriched from blood (not recorded which). CDR3 residues: CASSRTKTGSSYNEQFF. DNA of the CDR3: TGTGCCAGCAGCCGCACGAAGACCGGGAGCTCCTACAATGAGCAGTTCTTC.